This entry is about one T cell receptor (beta chain). RNA was isolated and reverse transcribed to cDNA, the sequencing template. TCRdb's copy holds only in-frame clones and misses some; the assay was immunoSEQ multiplex PCR. This sample yields about 160,000 clones, of which roughly 60% are seen a single time; 14% belongs to the top ten. This sample is part of a study of CD8+ T cells in alopecia areata. Trimming at V came to 4 bases and at J to 7 bases, leaving 5 bases not matched to a gene. The CDR3 is made up of 15 amino acids. Germline-derived CDR1 and CDR2 are MGHDK and SYGVNS. The treatment: oral pan-JAK inhibitor, 5-10 mg twice daily.

V gene TRBV25-1 combines with J gene TRBJ1-4; TRBD1 matches at 11 bases. The sequence derives from a human donor with alopecia areata. The source was CD4+ T cells sorted from blood, collected at week 24, from a patient treated with tofacitinib. The CDR3 bases are TGTGCCAGCAGTGGGCCGGACAGGGGGCTTGAAAAACTGTTTTTT. Its translation is CASSGPDRGLEKLFF.